This entry features one T cell receptor beta chain sequence. The source of the sample is a study of human T cells and chemical hapten exposure. Study context: Sensitization involved placing 2% DPC onto a 2 cm by 2 cm region of upper inner arm skin.

Time point here: patch test 1, 2 weeks after DPC sensitization. Documented treatment: therapeutic diphenylcyclopropenone sensitization with weekly scalp DPC. One entry per CDR3 protein, called by TCRdb with MiXCR from the RACE reads. The sample has about 360,000 distinct CDR3 sequences; 6% to 8.5% are singletons. Between the trimmed V and J ends, which lost 4 bases and 0 bases, there was a span of 13 bases. CDR1 MDHEN and CDR2 SYDVKM come from the germline V gene. The CDR3 totals 17 residues. The sequence was collected from a woman between 18 and 30 years old with alopecia areata. Some clones in this sample may be carry-over from other donors' samples. This specimen was whole blood, taken in connection with sensitization to the hapten diphenylcyclopropenone (DPC). The chain couples TRBV28 to TRBJ1-6; D may be TRBD1 (5 bases). In DNA form, the CDR3 reads TGTGCCAGCAGTTCATGGGACCCGAGCTCCTATAATTCACCCCTCCACTTT. As protein: CASSSWDPSSYNSPLHF.